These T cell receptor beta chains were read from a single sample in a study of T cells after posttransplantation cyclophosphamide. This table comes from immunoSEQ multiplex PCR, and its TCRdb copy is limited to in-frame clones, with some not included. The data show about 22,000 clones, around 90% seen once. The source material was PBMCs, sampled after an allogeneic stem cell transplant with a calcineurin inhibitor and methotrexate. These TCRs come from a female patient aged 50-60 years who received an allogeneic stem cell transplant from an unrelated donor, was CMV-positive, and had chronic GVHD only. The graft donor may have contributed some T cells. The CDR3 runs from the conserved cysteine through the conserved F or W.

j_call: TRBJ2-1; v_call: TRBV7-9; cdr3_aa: CATHGLAGVFEQFF
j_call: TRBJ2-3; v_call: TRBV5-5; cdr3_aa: CASSRGTGGRADTQYF
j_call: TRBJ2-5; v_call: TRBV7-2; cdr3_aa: CASRFRLAPRETQYF
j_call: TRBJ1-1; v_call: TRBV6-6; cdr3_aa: CASREQGMYTEAFF
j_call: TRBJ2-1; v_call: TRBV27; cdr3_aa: CASSLLGQGNEQFF
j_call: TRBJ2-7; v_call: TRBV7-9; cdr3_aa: CASSLNSYEQYF
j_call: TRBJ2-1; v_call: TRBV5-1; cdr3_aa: CASSLLASGSRGEQFF
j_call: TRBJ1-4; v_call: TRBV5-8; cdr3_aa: CASSYEPGLSNEKLFF
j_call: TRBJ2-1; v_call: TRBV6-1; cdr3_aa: CASSGPAGGLFEQFF
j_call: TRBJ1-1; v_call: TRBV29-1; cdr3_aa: CSVDEGAKWTEAFF
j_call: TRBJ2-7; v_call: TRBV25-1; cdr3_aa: CASSETGVWDRGHEQYF
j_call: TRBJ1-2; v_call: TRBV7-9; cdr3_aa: CASSLGQGARGYTF
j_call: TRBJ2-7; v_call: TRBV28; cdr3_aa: CASDPRRFSYEQYF
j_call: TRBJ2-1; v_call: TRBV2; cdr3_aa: CASSVRQGLYNEQFF
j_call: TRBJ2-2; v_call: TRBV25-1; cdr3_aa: CASSGLHTGELFF